Following are 11 T cell receptor beta chains from one sample sequenced in a study of blood T cell repertoires in COVID-19. TCRdb's copy holds only in-frame clones and misses some; the assay was immunoSEQ multiplex PCR. The sample carries about 140,000 clones, roughly 80% recorded once. Sequenced: peripheral blood. The receptors were gathered from a man between 65 and 79 years old who had recovered from COVID-19.

The rearrangement joins TRBV6-5 to TRBJ2-1; D unclear. The germline V gene has CDR1 MNHEY and CDR2 SVGAGI. V was shortened by 4 bases and J by 4 bases, with 5 bases between the two germline ends. The CDR3 length is 12 residues. The chain's CDR3 is CASSSRYNEQFF. In DNA form, the CDR3 reads TGTGCCAGCAGTTCCAGGTACAATGAGCAGTTCTTC.

The gene calls are TRBV29-1 and TRBJ1-1; the D is unclear. The ends were cut back, 0 bases at V and 0 bases at J, with 8 bases in the middle. Germline assignment: CDR1 SQVTM and CDR2 ANQGSEA. This CDR3 is 14 amino acids long. CDR3 amino acids: CSVEEREMNTEAFF. The CDR3 coding sequence is TGCAGCGTTGAAGAACGGGAGATGAACACTGAAGCTTTCTTT.

This rearrangement joins TRBV27 to TRBJ1-2; weak D call: TRBD1 (5 bases). Trimming cost V 6 bases and J 5 bases, with 19 bases left between them. From germline, CDR1 is MNHEY and CDR2 SMNVEV (reference sequence). CDR3 size: 15 residues. CDR3 nucleotides: TGTGCCAGCAGCCCCGGGGGAGTTAGGGCATATGGCTACACCTTC. Its translation is CASSPGGVRAYGYTF.

This sequence joins TRBV2 and TRBJ1-3, with 8 nucleotides matching TRBD1. With V trimmed by 4 bases and J by 1 base, 6 bases remained unmatched. This CDR3 is built from 16 residues. CDR1 and CDR2 from the germline V gene are SNHLY and FYNNEI. The CDR3 DNA is TGTGCCAGCAGTGCGACAGGGGTAATTTCTGGAAACACCATATATTTT. Encoded protein: CASSATGVISGNTIYF.

V usage is TRBV5-4 and J usage is TRBJ2-5; 13 bases agree with TRBD2. V gave up 4 bases and J gave up 2 bases; unmatched junction bases: 11. The CDR3 sequence is 18 residues long. Germline assignment: CDR1 SGHNT and CDR2 YYREEE (reference sequence). CDR3 sequence reads: CASSPSTRLAGGQETQYF. For the CDR3, the DNA is TGTGCCAGCAGCCCCTCTACCCGACTAGCGGGAGGACAAGAGACCCAGTACTTC.

The gene calls are TRBV5-1 and TRBJ2-5, with D possibly matching TRBD1 (6 bases). V lost 4 bases and J 5 bases, leaving 12 bases between the germline ends. Germline CDR1 reads SGHRS; CDR2 reads YFSETQ. The CDR3 loop spans 13 amino acids. CDR3 in amino acids: CASSPDRTETQYF. CDR3 in DNA: TGCGCCAGCAGCCCCGACAGGACGGAGACCCAGTACTTC. The full variable domain, with the rest looked up from reference TRBV5-1 and TRBJ2-5, is KAGVTQTPRYLIKTRGQQVTLSCSPISGHRSVSWYQQTPGQGLQFLFEYFSETQRNKGNFPGRFSGRQFSNSRSEMNVSTLELGDSALYLCASSPDRTETQYFGPGTRLLVL.

The rearrangement links TRBV15 to TRBJ2-1; 12 bases agree with TRBD2. From germline, CDR1 is LNHNV and CDR2 YYDKDF (reference sequence). The junction had 13 bases not matched to a gene; V was cut back by 0 bases and J by 7 bases. This CDR3 comprises 19 residues. The CDR3 spells CATSRDPTTLAGGRNEQFF. The CDR3 DNA reads as TGTGCCACCAGCAGAGATCCAACGACACTAGCGGGAGGCCGGAATGAGCAGTTCTTC.

The chain links TRBV15 to TRBJ2-1; possibly TRBD2 for D (5 bases). CDR3 size: 16 residues. V was pared by 0 bases and J by 7 bases, with 16 bases between. Germline CDR1 reads LNHNV; CDR2 reads YYDKDF (reference sequence). Here the CDR3 reads CATSRDAGVVRNEQFF. CDR3 nucleotides: TGTGCCACCAGCAGAGATGCGGGTGTAGTAAGAAATGAGCAGTTCTTC.

The chain carries TRBV5-6 and TRBJ1-1; 7 bases agree with TRBD1. With 4 bases clipped from V and 0 bases from J, the junction kept 6 bases outside the gene matches. CDR1 is SGHDT, CDR2 YYEEEE, per germline. The CDR3 covers 15 residues. This CDR3 reads CASSLRTGMNTEAFF. The DNA for the CDR3 is TGTGCCAGCAGCCTACGGACAGGTATGAACACTGAAGCTTTCTTT.

The rearrangement joins TRBV12-5 to TRBJ2-7; 9 bases align to TRBD1. CDR3 size: 16 residues. V trimming: 2 bases; J trimming: 1 base; junction bases outside the gene matches: 6. The germline CDR1 and CDR2 sequences are LGHNT and FRNRAP. In DNA, the CDR3 is TGTGCTAGTGGTTTGAGCTCCGGGACAGGGTCCTACGAGCAGTACTTC. It translates to CASGLSSGTGSYEQYF.

This clone was picked up a small number of times. V is TRBV6-5 and J is TRBJ1-6; tentative D call: TRBD1 (5 bases). V was cut by 9 bases and J by 8 bases, with 14 bases left in between. The CDR3 loop spans 13 amino acids. Germline CDR1 reads MNHEY; CDR2 reads SVGAGI. The CDR3 nucleotides read TGTGCCAGTCGAGGGGAGCGGGATTCACCCCTCCACTTT. Its translation is CASRGERDSPLHF.